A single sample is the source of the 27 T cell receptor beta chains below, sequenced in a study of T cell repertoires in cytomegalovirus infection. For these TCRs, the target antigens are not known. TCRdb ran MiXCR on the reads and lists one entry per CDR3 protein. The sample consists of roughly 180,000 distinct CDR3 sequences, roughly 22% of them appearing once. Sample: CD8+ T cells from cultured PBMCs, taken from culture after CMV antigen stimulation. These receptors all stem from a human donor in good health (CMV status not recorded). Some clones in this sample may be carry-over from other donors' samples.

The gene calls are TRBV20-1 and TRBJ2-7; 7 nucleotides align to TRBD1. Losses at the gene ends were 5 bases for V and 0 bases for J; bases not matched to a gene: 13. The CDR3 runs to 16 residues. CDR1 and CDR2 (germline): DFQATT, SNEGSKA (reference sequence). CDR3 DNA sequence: TGCAGTGCTCAAGGACCCGGACAGGCCCACTCCTACGAGCAGTACTTC. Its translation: CSAQGPGQAHSYEQYF.

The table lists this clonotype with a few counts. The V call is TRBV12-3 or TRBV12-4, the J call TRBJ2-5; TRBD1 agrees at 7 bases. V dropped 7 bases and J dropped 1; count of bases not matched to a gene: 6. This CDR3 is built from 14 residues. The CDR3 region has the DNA TGTGCCAGCAACCGACAGGGAAGCCAAGAGACCCAGTACTTC. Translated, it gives CASNRQGSQETQYF.

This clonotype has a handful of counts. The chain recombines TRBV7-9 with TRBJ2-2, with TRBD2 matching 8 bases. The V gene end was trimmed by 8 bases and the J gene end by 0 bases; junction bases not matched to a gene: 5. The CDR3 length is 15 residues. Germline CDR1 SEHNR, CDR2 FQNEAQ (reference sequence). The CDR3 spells CASVGGAANTGELFF. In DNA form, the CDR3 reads TGTGCCAGCGTCGGGGGGGCGGCGAACACCGGGGAGCTGTTTTTT.

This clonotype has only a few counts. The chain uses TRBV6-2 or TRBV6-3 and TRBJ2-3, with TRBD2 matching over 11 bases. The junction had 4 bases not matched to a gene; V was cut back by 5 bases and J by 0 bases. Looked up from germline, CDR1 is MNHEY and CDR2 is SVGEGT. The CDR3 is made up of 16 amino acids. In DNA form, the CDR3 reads TGTGCCAGCAGTGCAATAGCGGGGGGGAGCACAGATACGCAGTATTTT. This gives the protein CASSAIAGGSTDTQYF.

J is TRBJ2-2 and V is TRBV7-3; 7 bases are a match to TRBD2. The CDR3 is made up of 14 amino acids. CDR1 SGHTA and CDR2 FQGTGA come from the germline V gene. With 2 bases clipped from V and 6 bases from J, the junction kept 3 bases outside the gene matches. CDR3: CASSLPGRAGELFF. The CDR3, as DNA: TGTGCCAGCAGCTTACCAGGGAGGGCCGGGGAGCTGTTTTTT.

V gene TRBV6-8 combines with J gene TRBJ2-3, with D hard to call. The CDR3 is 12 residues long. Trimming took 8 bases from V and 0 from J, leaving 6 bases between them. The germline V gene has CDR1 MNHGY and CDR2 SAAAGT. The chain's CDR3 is CASAISTDTQYF. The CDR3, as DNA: TGTGCCAGCGCAATTAGCACAGATACGCAGTATTTT.

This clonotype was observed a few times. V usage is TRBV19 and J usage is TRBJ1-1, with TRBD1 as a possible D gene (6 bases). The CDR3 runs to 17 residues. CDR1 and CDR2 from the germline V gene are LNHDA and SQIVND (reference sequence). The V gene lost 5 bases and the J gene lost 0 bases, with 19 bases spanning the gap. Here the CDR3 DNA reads TGTGCCAGTAGTTCCCCGGACGGACAGTTCATGAACACTGAAGCTTTCTTT. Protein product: CASSSPDGQFMNTEAFF.

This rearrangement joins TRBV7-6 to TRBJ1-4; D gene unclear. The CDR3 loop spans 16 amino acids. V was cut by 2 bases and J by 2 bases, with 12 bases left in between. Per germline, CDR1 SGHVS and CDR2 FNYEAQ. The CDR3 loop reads CASSLKRTSTNEKLFF. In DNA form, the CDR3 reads TGTGCCAGCAGCTTAAAACGTACAAGCACTAATGAAAAACTGTTTTTT.

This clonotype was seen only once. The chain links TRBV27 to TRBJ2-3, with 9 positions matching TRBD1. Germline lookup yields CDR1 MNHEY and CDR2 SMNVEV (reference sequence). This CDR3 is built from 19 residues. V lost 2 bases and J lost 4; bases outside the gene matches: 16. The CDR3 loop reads CASSLRDRVPHTAADTQYF. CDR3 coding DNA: TGTGCCAGCAGTTTACGGGACAGGGTGCCACACACGGCCGCAGATACGCAGTATTTT.

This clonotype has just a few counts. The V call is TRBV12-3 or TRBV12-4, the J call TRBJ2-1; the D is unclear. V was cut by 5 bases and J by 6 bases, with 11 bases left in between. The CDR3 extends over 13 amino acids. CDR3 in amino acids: CASSPLRVNEQFF. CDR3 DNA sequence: TGTGCCAGCAGTCCTCTCCGTGTCAATGAGCAGTTCTTC.

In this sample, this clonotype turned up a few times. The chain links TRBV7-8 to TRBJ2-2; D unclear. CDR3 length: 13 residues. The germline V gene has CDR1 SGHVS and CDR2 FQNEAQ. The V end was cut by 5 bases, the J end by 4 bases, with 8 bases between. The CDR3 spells CASSDLATGELFF. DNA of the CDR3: TGTGCCAGCAGCGACCTTGCCACCGGGGAGCTGTTTTTT.

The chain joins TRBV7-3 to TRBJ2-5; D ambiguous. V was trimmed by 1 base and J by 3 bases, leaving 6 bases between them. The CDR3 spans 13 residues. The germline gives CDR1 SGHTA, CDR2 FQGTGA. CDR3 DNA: TGTGCCAGCAGCTTAATAGGAGAAGAGACCCAGTACTTC. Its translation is CASSLIGEETQYF.

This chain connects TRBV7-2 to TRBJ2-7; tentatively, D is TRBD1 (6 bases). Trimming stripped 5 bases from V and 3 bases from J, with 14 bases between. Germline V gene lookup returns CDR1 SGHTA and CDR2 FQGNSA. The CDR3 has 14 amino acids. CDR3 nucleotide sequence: TGTGCCAGCAGCGAAACAGGGTTAATCTACGAGCAGTACTTC. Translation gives CASSETGLIYEQYF.

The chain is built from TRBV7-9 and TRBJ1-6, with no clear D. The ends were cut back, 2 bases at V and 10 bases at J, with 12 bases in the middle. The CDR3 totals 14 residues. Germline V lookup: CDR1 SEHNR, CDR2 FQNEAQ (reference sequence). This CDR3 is CASSLLGGESPLHF. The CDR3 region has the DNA TGTGCCAGCAGCTTACTTGGTGGGGAGTCACCCCTCCACTTT.

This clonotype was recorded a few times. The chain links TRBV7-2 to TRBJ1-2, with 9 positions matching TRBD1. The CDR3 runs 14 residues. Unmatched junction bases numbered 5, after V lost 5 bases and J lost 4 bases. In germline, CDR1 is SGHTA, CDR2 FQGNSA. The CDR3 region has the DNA TGTGCCAGCAGCCTACCGACAGGGGGCTATGGCTACACCTTC. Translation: CASSLPTGGYGYTF.

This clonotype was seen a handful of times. CDR3 sequence: CASSLDSADTQYF. The CDR3 region has the DNA TGTGCCAGCAGCCTCGACTCAGCAGATACGCAGTATTTT. This chain uses TRBV7-6 with TRBJ2-3; D is ambiguous. Trimming removed 5 bases from V and 4 bases from J, with 10 bases in between. This CDR3 has 13 amino acids. CDR1 and CDR2 from the germline V gene are SGHVS and FNYEAQ.

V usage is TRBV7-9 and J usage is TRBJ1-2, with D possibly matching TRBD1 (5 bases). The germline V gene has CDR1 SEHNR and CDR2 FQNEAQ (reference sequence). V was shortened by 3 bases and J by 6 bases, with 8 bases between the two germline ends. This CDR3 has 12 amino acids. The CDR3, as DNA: TGTGCCAGCAGCTTTTTGGGGGATGGCTACACCTTC. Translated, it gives CASSFLGDGYTF.

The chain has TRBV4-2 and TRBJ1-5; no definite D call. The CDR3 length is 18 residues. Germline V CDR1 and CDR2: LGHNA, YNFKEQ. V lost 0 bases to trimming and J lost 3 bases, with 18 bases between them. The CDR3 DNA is TGTGCCAGCAGCCAAGATCCACCCGGGGTATTCGACAATCAGCCCCAGCATTTT. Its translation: CASSQDPPGVFDNQPQHF.

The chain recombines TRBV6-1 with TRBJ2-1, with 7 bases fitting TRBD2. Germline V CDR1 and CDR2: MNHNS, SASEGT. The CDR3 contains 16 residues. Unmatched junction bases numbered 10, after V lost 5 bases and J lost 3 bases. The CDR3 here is CASSPTAGVGYNEQFF. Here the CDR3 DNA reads TGTGCCAGCAGTCCCACCGCGGGGGTGGGCTACAATGAGCAGTTCTTC.

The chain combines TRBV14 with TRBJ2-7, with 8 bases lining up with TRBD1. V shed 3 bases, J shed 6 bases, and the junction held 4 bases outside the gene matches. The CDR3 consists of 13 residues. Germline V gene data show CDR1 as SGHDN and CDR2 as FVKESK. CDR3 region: CASSHVGTGEQYF. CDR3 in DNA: TGTGCCAGCAGCCACGTCGGGACAGGCGAGCAGTACTTC. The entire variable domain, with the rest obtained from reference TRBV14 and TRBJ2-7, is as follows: EAGVTQFPSHSVIEKGQTVTLRCDPISGHDNLYWYRRVMGKEIKFLLHFVKESKQDESGMPNNRFLAERTGGTYSTLKVQPAELEDSGVYFCASSHVGTGEQYFGPGTRLTVT.

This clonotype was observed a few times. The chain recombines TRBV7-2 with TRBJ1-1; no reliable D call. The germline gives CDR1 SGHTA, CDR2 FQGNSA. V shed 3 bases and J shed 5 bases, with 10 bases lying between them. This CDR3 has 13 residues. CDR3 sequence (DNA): TGTGCCAGCAGCTTGGACCGGGCGACTGAAGCTTTCTTT. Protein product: CASSLDRATEAFF.

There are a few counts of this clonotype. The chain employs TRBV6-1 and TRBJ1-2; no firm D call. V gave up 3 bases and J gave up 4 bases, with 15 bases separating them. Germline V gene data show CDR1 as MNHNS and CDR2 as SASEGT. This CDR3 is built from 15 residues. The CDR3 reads CASSDLGIGVYGYTF. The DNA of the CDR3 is TGTGCCAGCAGTGACCTGGGGATTGGTGTCTATGGCTACACCTTC.

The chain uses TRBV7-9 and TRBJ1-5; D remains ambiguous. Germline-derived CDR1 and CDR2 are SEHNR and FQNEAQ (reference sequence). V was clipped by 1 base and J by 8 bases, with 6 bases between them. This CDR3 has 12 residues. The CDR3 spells CASSLEVEPQHF. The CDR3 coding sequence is TGTGCCAGCAGCTTAGAAGTGGAGCCCCAGCATTTT. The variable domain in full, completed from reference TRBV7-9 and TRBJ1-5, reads DTGVSQNPRHKITKRGQNVTFRCDPISEHNRLYWYRQTLGQGPEFLTYFQNEAQLEKSRLLSDRFSAERPKGSFSTLEIQRTEQGDSAMYLCASSLEVEPQHFGDGTRLSIL.

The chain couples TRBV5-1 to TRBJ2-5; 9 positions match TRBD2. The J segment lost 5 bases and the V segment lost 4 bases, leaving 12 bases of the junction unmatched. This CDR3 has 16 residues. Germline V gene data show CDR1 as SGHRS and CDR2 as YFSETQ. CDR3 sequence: CASSETRLAVRETQYF. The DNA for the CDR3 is TGCGCCAGCAGCGAGACGAGACTAGCGGTCCGGGAGACCCAGTACTTC.

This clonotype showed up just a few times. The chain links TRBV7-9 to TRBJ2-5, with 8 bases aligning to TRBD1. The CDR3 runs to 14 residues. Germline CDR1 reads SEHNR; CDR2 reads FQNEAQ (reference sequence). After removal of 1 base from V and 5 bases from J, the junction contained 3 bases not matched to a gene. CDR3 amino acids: CASSLGTGIETQYF. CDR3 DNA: TGTGCCAGCAGCTTAGGGACAGGGATCGAGACCCAGTACTTC.

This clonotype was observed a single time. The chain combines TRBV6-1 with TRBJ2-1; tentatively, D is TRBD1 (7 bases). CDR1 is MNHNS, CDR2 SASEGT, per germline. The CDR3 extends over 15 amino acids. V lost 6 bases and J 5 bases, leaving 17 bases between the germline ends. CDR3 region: CASRPRGAGNNEQFF. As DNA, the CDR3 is TGTGCCAGCAGACCCAGGGGGGCTGGGAACAATGAGCAGTTCTTC.

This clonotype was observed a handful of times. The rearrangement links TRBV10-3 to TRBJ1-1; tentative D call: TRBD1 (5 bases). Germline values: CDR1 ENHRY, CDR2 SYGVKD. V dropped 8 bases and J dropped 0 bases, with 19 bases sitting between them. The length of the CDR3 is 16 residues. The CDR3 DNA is TGTGCCATCGCCCGGGAGGGGTTGGGGATGAACACTGAAGCTTTCTTT. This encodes CAIAREGLGMNTEAFF.